This TCR beta chain was retrieved from a study of T-cell reconstitution after alpha-beta-depleted transplantation in children. The study, taken as a whole, reports: For some patients, TCRbeta diversity was high at day 60 because of recipient T cells and thymic progenitors that survived. Reported findings indicate that, about two months after transplant, alpha-beta T cells came from several hundred expanded clones, which were derived from non-depleted graft cells. After one year, T-cell counts and TCRbeta diversity mostly came from new T cells.

The CDR3 extends over 16 amino acids. After removal of 6 bases from V and 7 bases from J, the junction contained 15 bases not matched to a gene. Germline loops: CDR1 MNHEY, CDR2 SVGEGT. Details on this clonotype: The antigen is unknown.

A TCRbeta library incorporating unique molecular identifiers was prepared. Each CDR3 protein is one row after TCRdb ran MiXCR on the PCR reads. The sample carries about 600,000 distinct CDR3 sequences, 10% to 15% recorded once. This sample comprised PBMCs, mostly from graft donor cells, obtained 360 days after TCRalphabeta/CD19-depleted stem cell transplant. The receptor comes from a male patient aged 10 to 17 who had a stem cell transplant for acute myeloid leukemia, so the T cells may come from the graft donor. The V call is TRBV6-2 or TRBV6-3, the J call TRBJ2-1; 7 nucleotides line up with TRBD2. CDR3 bases: TGTGCCAGCAGCCGCTCCGGGACTATCGCGGGGAATGAGCAGTTCTTC. Translated: CASSRSGTIAGNEQFF.